The present entry profiles one TCR beta chain with its context. Its antigen is not identified. Per germline, CDR1 LNHNV and CDR2 YYDKDF (reference sequence). The CDR3 covers 16 residues. With 4 bases clipped from V and 7 bases from J, the junction kept 11 bases outside the gene matches. The sample originates from a study of Ad26.COV2.S vaccination and SARS-CoV-2 variants. Study observations and caveats: The analyses of TCR breadth and depth may have understated the size of total T cell responses.

Some clones are missing from TCRdb's copy, which holds only in-frame ones; the method was immunoSEQ multiplex PCR. The sample contains about 460,000 clones, roughly nine tenths of which appear only once. Treatment noted: approximately 18 received Ad26.COV2.S at low or high dose, single or two shots; roughly 5 received placebo; per-sample allocation not given. Sampling was performed 63 days after the first vaccine or placebo injection. A Boston adult aged 18-55 years was the donor. An Ad26 vector expressing Wuhan-strain SARS-CoV-2 spike constituted the vaccine. The sample was peripheral blood, taken in a trial of Ad26.COV2.S vaccine versus placebo. This clonotype was obtained from a person between 18 and 65 years old who received the Ad26.COV2.S COVID-19 vaccine or a placebo. This chain joins TRBV15 and TRBJ1-5; 9 bases agree with TRBD1. The CDR3 DNA is TGTGCCACCAGCACCAGGGGACAGGGTTTCATACAGCCCCAGCATTTT. It codes for CATSTRGQGFIQPQHF. Looking up the rest from reference TRBV15 and TRBJ1-5 gives the full variable domain: DAMVIQNPRYQVTQFGKPVTLSCSQTLNHNVMYWYQQKSSQAPKLLFHYYDKDFNNEADTPDNFQSRRPNTSFCFLDIRSPGLGDTAMYLCATSTRGQGFIQPQHFGDGTRLSIL.